This T cell receptor (beta chain) is drawn from a study of blood T cell repertoires in COVID-19 (TCRdb year 2020). Looking at the study overall: The collaborator samples originated in the United States, Italy and Spain and spanned the acute and convalescent phases of COVID-19. Samples came from the ongoing ImmuneRACE study (first 160 participants) plus 1,254 subjects from 6 global collaborators. Where available, HLA class I and class II types were obtained from metadata supplied by the sample provider rather than from assay-based typing. Subjects who had been exposed to COVID-19, were actively infected with it, or had recovered from it provided the deeply sampled blood TCRbeta repertoires that made up the dataset. Sample metadata almost always included a de-identified subject ID, COVID-19 status, age in years and sex. A freely available public database, intended as a resource for researchers studying the immune response to SARS-CoV-2, is where the repertoires were released. The material from the prospective study consisted of cDNA or gDNA derived from T cells, B-cell-depleted T cells, or PBMCs. What the research found in general, with its limitations: The amount of clinical and demographic metadata varied by source and participant and was provided uncurated.

The immunoSEQ Assay, a bias-controlled multiplex PCR, was used to amplify TCRbeta CDR3 regions from genomic DNA. As for the original processing: The number of nucleated cells in each sample was estimated by amplification of reference gene primers within the assay. To quantify the absolute abundance of each unique TCRbeta CDR3 rearrangement, sequence reads were collapsed and filtered. Productive Simpson clonality was computed per sample as the square root of Simpson's diversity index over productive rearrangements. This immuneACCESS table, as held by TCRdb, lists in-frame sequences with V and J called but not all clones. Of the missing ones, under half trace to an unresolved V gene in checked studies; the others have no known cause. That table gives V, J and clone size, and the DNA gave D and trimming. This sample lists just over 300,000 clones; around 90% were detected once. The top ten constitute roughly 2.3% of the sample.

The germline V gene gives CDR1 as KGHSH and CDR2 as LQKENI. V and J lose 3 bases and 5 bases, and a span of 13 bases separates them. The CDR3 runs 14 amino acids, cysteine and phenylalanine included. Of all the DNA, just the CDR3 is kept, 42 bases in frame from base 1. Remarks on this clone: Its antigen is unknown. No quality values exist for individual bases; no much larger clone is one base distant.

Each collaborating institution followed its own protocols to collect whole blood in K2EDTA tubes. Collaborator samples were shipped for TCRbeta analysis as frozen whole blood, isolated PBMCs, or DNA extracted from either sample type. Sequencing used peripheral blood. The receptor was isolated from a man in his late teens or twenties with active or convalescent COVID-19. The chain is assembled from TRBV18 and TRBJ1-1, and perhaps TRBD1 as D gene, on 5 matching bases. The CDR3 in this case is CASSPQAGLTEAFF. The DNA sequence reads TGTGCCAGCTCACCCCAGGCAGGGTTAACTGAAGCTTTCTTT.